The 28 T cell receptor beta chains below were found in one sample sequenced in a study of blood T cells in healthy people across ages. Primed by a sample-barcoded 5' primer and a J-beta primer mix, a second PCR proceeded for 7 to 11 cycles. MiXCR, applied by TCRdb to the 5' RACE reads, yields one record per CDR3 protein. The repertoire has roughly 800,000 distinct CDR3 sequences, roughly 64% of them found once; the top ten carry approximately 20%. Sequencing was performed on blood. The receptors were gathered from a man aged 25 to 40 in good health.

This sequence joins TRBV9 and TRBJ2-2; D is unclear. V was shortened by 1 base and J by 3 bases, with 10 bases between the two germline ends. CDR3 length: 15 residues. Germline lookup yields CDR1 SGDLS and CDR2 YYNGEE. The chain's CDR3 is CASSVSGGDTGELFF. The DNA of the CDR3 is TGTGCCAGCAGCGTATCTGGCGGAGACACCGGGGAGCTGTTTTTT.

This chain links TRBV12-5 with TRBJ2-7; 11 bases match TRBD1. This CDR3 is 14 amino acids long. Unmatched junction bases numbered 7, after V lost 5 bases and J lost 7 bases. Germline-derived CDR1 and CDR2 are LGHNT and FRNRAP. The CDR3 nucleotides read TGTGCTAGTGGTCTCGGACAGGGGGCAGGGGAGCAGTACTTC. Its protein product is CASGLGQGAGEQYF.

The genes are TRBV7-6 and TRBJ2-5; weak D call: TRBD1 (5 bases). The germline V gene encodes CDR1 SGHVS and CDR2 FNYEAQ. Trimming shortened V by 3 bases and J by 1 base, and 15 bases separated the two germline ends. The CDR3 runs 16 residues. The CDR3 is CASSLYLVDSQETQYF. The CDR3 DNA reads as TGTGCCAGCAGCTTGTACTTGGTTGACAGCCAAGAGACCCAGTACTTC.

The CDR3 spells CSAQQTSGNEQFF. The CDR3 coding sequence is TGCAGTGCTCAGCAGACTAGCGGGAATGAGCAGTTCTTC. V is TRBV20-1 and J is TRBJ2-1; 10 bases fit TRBD2. This CDR3 has 13 residues. The germline V gene has CDR1 DFQATT and CDR2 SNEGSKA (reference sequence). V lost 5 bases to trimming and J lost 7 bases; unmatched junction nucleotides: 5.

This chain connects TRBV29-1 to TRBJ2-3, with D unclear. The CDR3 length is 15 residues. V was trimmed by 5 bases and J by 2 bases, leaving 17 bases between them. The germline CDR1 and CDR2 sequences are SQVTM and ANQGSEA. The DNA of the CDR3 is TGCAGCGTTATCACTCCGGGCTACCTCACAGATACGCAGTATTTT. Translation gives CSVITPGYLTDTQYF.

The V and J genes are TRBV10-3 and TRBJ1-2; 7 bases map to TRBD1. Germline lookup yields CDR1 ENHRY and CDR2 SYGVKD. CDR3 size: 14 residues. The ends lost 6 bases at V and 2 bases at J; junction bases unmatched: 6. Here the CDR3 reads CAISETTGNYGYTF. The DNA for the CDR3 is TGTGCCATCAGCGAGACGACAGGGAACTATGGCTACACCTTC.

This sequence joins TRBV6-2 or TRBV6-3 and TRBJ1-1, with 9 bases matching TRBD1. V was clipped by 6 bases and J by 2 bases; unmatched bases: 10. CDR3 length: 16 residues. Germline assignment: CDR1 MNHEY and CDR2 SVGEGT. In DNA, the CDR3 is TGTGCCAGCAGCCCAGTCGGGGGACAGGGTAACACTGAAGCTTTCTTT. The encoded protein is CASSPVGGQGNTEAFF.

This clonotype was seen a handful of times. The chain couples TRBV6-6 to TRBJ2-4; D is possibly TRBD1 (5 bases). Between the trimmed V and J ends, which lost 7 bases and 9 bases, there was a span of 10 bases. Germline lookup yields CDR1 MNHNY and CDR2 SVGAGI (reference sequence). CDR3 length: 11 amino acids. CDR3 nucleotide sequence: TGTGCCAGCACGCAGGGCAGCATTCAGTACTTC. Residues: CASTQGSIQYF.

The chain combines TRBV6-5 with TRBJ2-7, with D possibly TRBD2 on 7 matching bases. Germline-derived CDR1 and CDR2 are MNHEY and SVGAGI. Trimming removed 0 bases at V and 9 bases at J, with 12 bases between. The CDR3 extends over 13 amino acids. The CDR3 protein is CASSYSSGGVQYF. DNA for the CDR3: TGTGCCAGCAGTTACTCGTCGGGGGGCGTGCAGTACTTC.

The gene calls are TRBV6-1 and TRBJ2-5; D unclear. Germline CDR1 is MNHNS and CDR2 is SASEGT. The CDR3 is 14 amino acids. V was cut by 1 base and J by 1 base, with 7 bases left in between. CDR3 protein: CASSEGLLQETQYF. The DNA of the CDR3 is TGTGCCAGCAGTGAAGGGCTCCTCCAAGAGACCCAGTACTTC.

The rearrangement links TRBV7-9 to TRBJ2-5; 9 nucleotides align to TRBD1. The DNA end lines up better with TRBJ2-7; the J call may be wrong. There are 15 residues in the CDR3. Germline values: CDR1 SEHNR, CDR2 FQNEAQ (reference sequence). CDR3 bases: TGTGCCAGCAGCTTAGCGGGACAGGGTTACTACGAGCAGTACTTC. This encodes CASSLAGQGYYEQYF.

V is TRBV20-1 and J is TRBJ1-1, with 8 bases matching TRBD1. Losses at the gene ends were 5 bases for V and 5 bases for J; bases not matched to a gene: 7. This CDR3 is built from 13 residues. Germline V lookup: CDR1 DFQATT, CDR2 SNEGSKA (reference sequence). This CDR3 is CSASTGAATEAFF. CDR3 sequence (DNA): TGCAGTGCTTCGACAGGGGCAGCGACTGAAGCTTTCTTT.

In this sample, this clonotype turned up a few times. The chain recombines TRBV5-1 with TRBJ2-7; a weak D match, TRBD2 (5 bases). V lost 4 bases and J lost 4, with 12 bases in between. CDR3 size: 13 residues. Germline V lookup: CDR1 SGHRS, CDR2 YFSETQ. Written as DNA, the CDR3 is TGCGCCAGCAGCATGGGAGTCGGGTACGAGCAGTACTTC. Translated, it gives CASSMGVGYEQYF.

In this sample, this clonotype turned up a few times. The CDR3 DNA is TGTGCCAGCAGCTTAGAGGGCCGTTCCTACAATGAGCAGTTCTTC. Translated, it gives CASSLEGRSYNEQFF. This chain joins TRBV7-2 and TRBJ2-1, with D unclear. Per the germline V gene, CDR1 is SGHTA and CDR2 is FQGNSA. V gave up 1 base and J gave up 1 base, with 8 bases separating them. The CDR3 covers 15 residues.

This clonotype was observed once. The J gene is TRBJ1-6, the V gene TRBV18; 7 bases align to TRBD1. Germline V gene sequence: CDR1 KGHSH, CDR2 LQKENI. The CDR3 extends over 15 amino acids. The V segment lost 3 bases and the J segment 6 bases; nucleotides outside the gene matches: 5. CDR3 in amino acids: CASSPRQGLNSPLHF. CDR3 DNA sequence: TGTGCCAGCTCACCCAGACAGGGCCTTAATTCACCCCTCCACTTT.

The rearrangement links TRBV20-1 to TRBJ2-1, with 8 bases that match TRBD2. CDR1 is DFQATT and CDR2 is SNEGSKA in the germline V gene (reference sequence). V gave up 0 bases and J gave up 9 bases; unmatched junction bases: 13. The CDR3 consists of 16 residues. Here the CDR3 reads CSARDTGGPFSSEQFF. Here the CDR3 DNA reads TGCAGTGCTAGAGATACGGGGGGGCCATTTTCCTCTGAGCAGTTCTTC.

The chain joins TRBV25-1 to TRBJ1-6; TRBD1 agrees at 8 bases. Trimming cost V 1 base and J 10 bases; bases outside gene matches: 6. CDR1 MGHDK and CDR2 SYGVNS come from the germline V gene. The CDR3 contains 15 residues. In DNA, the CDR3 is TGTGCCAGCAGTGAATCAGACAGGGGATTCTCACCCCTCCACTTT. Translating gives CASSESDRGFSPLHF.

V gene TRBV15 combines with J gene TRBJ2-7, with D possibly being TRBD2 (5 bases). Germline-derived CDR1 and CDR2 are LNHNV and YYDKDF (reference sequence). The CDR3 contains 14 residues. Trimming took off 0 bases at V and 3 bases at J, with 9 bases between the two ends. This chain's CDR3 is CATSRELSGYEQYF. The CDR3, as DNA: TGTGCCACCAGCAGAGAATTAAGCGGCTACGAGCAGTACTTC.

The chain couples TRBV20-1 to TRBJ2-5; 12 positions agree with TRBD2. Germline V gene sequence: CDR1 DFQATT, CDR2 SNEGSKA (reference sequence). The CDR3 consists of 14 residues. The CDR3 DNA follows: TGCACCTCTAGGCCACTAGCGGGAGGAGAGACCCAGTACTTC. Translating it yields CTSRPLAGGETQYF.

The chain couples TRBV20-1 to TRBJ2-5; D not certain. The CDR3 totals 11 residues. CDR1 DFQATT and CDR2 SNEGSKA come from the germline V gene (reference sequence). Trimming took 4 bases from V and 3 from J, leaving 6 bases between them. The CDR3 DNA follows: TGCAGTGCTACCAGAGAAGAGACCCAGTACTTC. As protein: CSATREETQYF.

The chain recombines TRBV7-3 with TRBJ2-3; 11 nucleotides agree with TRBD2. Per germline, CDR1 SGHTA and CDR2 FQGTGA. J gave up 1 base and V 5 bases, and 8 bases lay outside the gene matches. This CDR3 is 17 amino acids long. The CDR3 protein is CASSLTTSGGGTDTQYF. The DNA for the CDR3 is TGTGCCAGCAGCCTTACCACTAGCGGGGGAGGCACAGATACGCAGTATTTT.

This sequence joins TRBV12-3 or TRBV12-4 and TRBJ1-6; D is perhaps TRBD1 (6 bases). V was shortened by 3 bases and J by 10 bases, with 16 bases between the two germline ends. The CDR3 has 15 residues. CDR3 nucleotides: TGTGCCAGCAGTTTTACCGGGACAAATGGGTCACCCCTCCACTTT. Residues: CASSFTGTNGSPLHF.

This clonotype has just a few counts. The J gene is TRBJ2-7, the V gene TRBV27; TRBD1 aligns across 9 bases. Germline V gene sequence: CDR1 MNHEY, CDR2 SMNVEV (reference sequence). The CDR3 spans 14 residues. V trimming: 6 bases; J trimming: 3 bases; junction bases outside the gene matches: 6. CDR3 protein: CASSSGQGDYEQYF. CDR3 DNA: TGTGCCAGCAGCTCGGGACAGGGCGACTACGAGCAGTACTTC.

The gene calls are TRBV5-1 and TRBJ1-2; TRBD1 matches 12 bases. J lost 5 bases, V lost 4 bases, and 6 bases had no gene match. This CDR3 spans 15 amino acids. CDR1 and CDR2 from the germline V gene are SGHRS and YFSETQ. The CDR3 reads CASSPGQGAGYGYTF. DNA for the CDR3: TGCGCCAGCAGCCCGGGACAGGGGGCAGGGTATGGCTACACCTTC. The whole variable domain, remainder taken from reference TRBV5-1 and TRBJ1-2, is KAGVTQTPRYLIKTRGQQVTLSCSPISGHRSVSWYQQTPGQGLQFLFEYFSETQRNKGNFPGRFSGRQFSNSRSEMNVSTLELGDSALYLCASSPGQGAGYGYTFGSGTRLTVV.

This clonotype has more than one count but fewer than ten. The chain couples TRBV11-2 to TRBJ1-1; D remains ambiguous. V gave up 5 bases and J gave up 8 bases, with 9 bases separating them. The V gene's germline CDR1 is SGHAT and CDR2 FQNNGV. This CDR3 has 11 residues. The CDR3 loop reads CASSPVAEAFF. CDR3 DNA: TGTGCCAGCAGCCCCGTGGCAGAAGCTTTCTTT.

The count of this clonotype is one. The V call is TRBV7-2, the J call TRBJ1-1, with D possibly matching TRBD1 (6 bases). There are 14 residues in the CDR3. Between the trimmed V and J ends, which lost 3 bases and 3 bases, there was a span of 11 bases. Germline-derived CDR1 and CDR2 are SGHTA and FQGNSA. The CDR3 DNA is TGTGCCAGCAGCTTCACAGGGTCCGACACTGAAGCTTTCTTT. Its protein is CASSFTGSDTEAFF.

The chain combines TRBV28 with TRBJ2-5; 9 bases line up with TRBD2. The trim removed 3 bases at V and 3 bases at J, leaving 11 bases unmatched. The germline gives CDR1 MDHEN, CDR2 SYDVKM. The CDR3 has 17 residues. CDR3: CASSLALSGSEEETQYF. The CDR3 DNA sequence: TGTGCCAGCAGTTTGGCGCTTAGCGGGAGCGAGGAAGAGACCCAGTACTTC.

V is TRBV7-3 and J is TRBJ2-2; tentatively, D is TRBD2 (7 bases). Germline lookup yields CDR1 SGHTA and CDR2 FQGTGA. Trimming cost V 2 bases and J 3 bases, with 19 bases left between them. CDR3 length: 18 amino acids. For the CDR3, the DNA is TGTGCCAGCAGCTTATTAGCCGCCGCGGGGGCGGACACCGGGGAGCTGTTTTTT. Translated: CASSLLAAAGADTGELFF.